This TCR beta chain was found in a study of a mutant IDH1 vaccine in newly diagnosed glioma. Study-wide findings and caveats: Pseudoprogression apparently lacked any relation to changes in top peripheral T cell clonotypes.

The method was immunoSEQ multiplex PCR; TCRdb's version includes in-frame clones alone and lacks a portion of them. The repertoire holds roughly 35,000 clones, with 70% to 90% as singletons. CDR3 length: 18 residues. Trimming took off 1 base at V and 5 bases at J, with 23 bases between the two ends. Germline-derived CDR1 and CDR2 are MGHRA and YSYEKL. Stated time point: baseline, week 1 (first vaccination visit). Specified treatment: pre-vaccination baseline after standard-of-care therapy. Regarding this clone: What it binds is unknown.

The J gene is TRBJ2-5, the V gene TRBV4-1; either TRBD1 or TRBD2 may supply D (5 bases each). Sequencing used PBMCs, obtained from a glioma patient treated with radiotherapy, temozolomide or both. The clonotype comes from a woman in her thirties or forties with glioma. The CDR3 loop reads CASSQARGAGSWGETQYF. For the CDR3, the DNA is TGCGCCAGCAGCCAAGCTAGGGGCGCGGGCTCCTGGGGTGAGACCCAGTACTTC.